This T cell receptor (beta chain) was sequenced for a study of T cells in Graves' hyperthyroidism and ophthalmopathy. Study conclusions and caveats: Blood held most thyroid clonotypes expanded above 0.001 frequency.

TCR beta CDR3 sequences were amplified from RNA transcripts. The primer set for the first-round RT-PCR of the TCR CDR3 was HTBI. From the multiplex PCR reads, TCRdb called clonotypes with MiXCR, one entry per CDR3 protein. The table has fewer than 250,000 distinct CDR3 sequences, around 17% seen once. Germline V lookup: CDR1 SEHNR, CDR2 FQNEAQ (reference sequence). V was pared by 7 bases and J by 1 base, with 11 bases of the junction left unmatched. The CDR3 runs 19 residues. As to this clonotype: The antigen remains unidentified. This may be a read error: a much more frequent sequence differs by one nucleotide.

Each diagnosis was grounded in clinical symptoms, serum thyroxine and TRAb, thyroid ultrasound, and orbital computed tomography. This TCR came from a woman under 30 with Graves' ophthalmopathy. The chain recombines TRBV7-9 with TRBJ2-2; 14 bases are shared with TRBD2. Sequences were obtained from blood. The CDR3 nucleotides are TGTGCCAGCATCCCGGGGACTAGCGGGAGAAATATGAACACCGGGGAGCTGTTTTTT. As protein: CASIPGTSGRNMNTGELFF.